A selection of T cell receptor beta chains follows, all from one sample in a study of OX40 agonist ivuxolimab in advanced cancers. Measured with immunoSEQ multiplex PCR; TCRdb has only the in-frame clones, and not every one. The sample consists of around 84,000 clones, about 93% of them appearing once. Material: CD4+ or CD8+ T cells sorted from blood, obtained in a trial of the OX40 agonist ivuxolimab. The receptors were sampled from an adult with an advanced solid tumor such as melanoma, head and neck, liver or kidney cancer. Each CDR3 is given with its conserved first and last residue. Each record gives: V gene, clone size, D gene, J gene, CDR3 DNA, CDR3 protein. The D gene is left open where the match is weak. Rows may omit the clone size; those that give it use once, few, many or a size class.

TRBV11-2	.	.	TRBJ2-1	TGTGCCAGCAGCTTAGTCGGAGGGAACCTCGAGGATGAGCAGTTCTTC	CASSLVGGNLEDEQFF
TRBV29-1	few	.	TRBJ1-1	TGCAGCGTTGTTGCGCCGAACACTGAAGCTTTCTTT	CSVVAPNTEAFF
TRBV9	.	TRBD1	TRBJ1-2	TGTGCCAGCAGCGCCGGGACAGGGAACTATGGCTACACCTTC	CASSAGTGNYGYTF
TRBV5-4	.	.	TRBJ1-2	TGTGCCAGCAGCTCCATACCTCCGCAGGGGTATTATGGCTACACCTTC	CASSSIPPQGYYGYTF
TRBV29-1	.	TRBD2	TRBJ2-1	TGCAGCGTTGAAGAGGATAGCGGGAGGGGTTGGAAAAATGAGCAGTTCTTC	CSVEEDSGRGWKNEQFF
TRBV5-4	.	.	TRBJ1-2	TGTGCCAGCAGCTTGAGACAGGCCCCCGGGGGCTACACCTTC	CASSLRQAPGGYTF
TRBV29-1	.	TRBD1	TRBJ2-7	TGCAGCGTAAGGGGACAGATTAACTCCTACGAGCAGTACTTC	CSVRGQINSYEQYF
TRBV9	.	TRBD1	TRBJ1-1	TGTGCCAGCAGCGTAGGACAGGGGAATACTGAAGCTTTCTTT	CASSVGQGNTEAFF
TRBV9	.	.	TRBJ2-7	TGTGCCAGCAGCGTAGGTAACAATCCCTACGAGCAGTACTTC	CASSVGNNPYEQYF
TRBV27	.	.	TRBJ2-1	TGTGCCAGTCTTCCCCGCGGGGTTTCCTACAATGAGCAGTTCTTC	CASLPRGVSYNEQFF
TRBV27	.	.	TRBJ2-7	TGTGCCAGCAGTCCCCCACAGGGCTACGAGCAGTACTTC	CASSPPQGYEQYF
TRBV7-9	.	TRBD1	TRBJ1-5	TGTGCCAGCAGCTCAGGGGGTGAGGGTAGCAATCAGCCCCAGCATTTT	CASSSGGEGSNQPQHF
TRBV6-7	.	TRBD2	TRBJ2-1	TGTGCCAGAGCCGGCTGGCGGGGGAGGAATGAGCAGTTCTTC	CARAGWRGRNEQFF
TRBV19	.	TRBD1	TRBJ2-1	TGTGCCAGTAGTATGGACAGGGGCTCCTACAATGAGCAGTTCTTC	CASSMDRGSYNEQFF
TRBV2	.	.	TRBJ2-1	TGTGCCAGCAGTGAAACTAGGGGCGACAATGAGCAGTTCTTC	CASSETRGDNEQFF
TRBV9	.	TRBD2	TRBJ2-5	TGTGCCAGCAGCGTCTCTAGCGGGAGGGCCCTCGAAAGTACAGAGACCCAGTACTTC	CASSVSSGRALESTETQYF
TRBV7-2	.	.	TRBJ1-1	TGTGCCAGCAGAATACTCGGGACTGAAGCTTTCTTT	CASRILGTEAFF
TRBV7-3	.	TRBD1	TRBJ2-7	TGTGCCAGCAGCGACAGGGGTCTCGACGAGCAGTACTTC	CASSDRGLDEQYF
TRBV7-6	.	TRBD1	TRBJ1-4	TGTGCCAGCAGGCCGGACAGGGGTACTGAAAAACTGTTTTTT	CASRPDRGTEKLFF
TRBV9	.	TRBD2	TRBJ2-7	TGTGCCAGCAGCGTTAGTAGCGGGAGCTCCTACGAGCAGTACTTC	CASSVSSGSSYEQYF
TRBV7-9	.	.	TRBJ2-5	TGTGCCAGTCTTGGGGTCGGGGAGACCCAGTACTTC	CASLGVGETQYF
TRBV19	.	.	TRBJ2-1	TGTGCCAGTAGTATCCTCCAGGGTGGTGACAATGAGCAGTTCTTC	CASSILQGGDNEQFF
TRBV9	.	TRBD1	TRBJ2-5	TGTGCCAGCAGCGCTGAACCCGGGACAGGGGGTGGGGAGACCCAGTACTTC	CASSAEPGTGGGETQYF
TRBV27	.	TRBD2	TRBJ2-1	TGTGCCAGCAGTTTACGCCCCCCGGGAGGCCTTCGGGAGTACAATGAGCAGTTCTTC	CASSLRPPGGLREYNEQFF
TRBV7-9	.	.	TRBJ2-3	TGTGCCAGCAGCTTAGGCACTAAGAGCACAGATACGCAGTATTTT	CASSLGTKSTDTQYF
TRBV7-9	.	.	TRBJ2-3	TGTGCCAGCAGCCACGGGTTTGGGGAGTTGGTAGATACGCAGTATTTT	CASSHGFGELVDTQYF
TRBV10-3	.	TRBD2	TRBJ2-3	TGTGCCATCAGTGAGTCCGGGGGAGGGCCATCAGATACGCAGTATTTT	CAISESGGGPSDTQYF
TRBV7-8	.	.	TRBJ2-2	TGTGCCAGCAGCACCGGCCCTAACACCGGGGAGCTGTTTTTT	CASSTGPNTGELFF
TRBV27	.	.	TRBJ2-1	TGTGCCAGCATCGGGTCACGGAATGAGCAGTTCTTC	CASIGSRNEQFF